This T cell receptor (beta chain) comes out of a study of cytotoxic CD8 clonotypes in ibrutinib-treated CLL. Study-level background: Some 25 partial and 2 complete responses; at median 68 months, approximately 15 remitted, about twelve progressed. Study-wide findings and caveats: Baseline levels of clonality went above those of age-matched healthy donors and moved with circulating CD8+ T-cell counts.

Regarding this clone: Its specificity is not known.

Only in-frame clones appear in the TCRdb table, and some are missing; sequencing was by immunoSEQ multiplex PCR. The data show approximately 190,000 clones, roughly three quarters seen once. The germline CDR1 and CDR2 sequences are MNHEY and SMNVEV (reference sequence). The V end lost 6 bases, the J end lost 4 bases, and 22 bases lay between the germline ends. The CDR3 has 16 residues. The chain couples TRBV27 to TRBJ2-7, with D perhaps matching TRBD1 (6 bases). This receptor was taken from a human donor with chronic lymphocytic leukemia. Sequences were derived from PBMCs, sampled after 12 months of ibrutinib treatment. CDR3 in DNA: TGTGCCAGCAGAACAGCCGGGACACTTGACCCTTACGAGCAGTACTTC. It is translated as CASRTAGTLDPYEQYF.